The 29 T cell receptor beta chains below were found in one sample sequenced in a study of T cell responses to AZD1222 COVID-19 vaccine. Profiling relied on immunoSEQ multiplex PCR, and the TCRdb table lists in-frame clones only, not all of them. The sample yields about 200,000 clones, approximately 93% seen once. The sample here was peripheral blood, taken 28 days after the second AZD1222 dose. These receptors were taken from an adult who received the AZD1222 COVID-19 vaccine.

As for this clone: The junction does not match germline at one end; this may be a read error. J is TRBJ1-1 and V is TRBV5-1; TRBD1 matches at 9 bases. This CDR3 has 16 amino acids. Germline V gene sequence: CDR1 SGHRS, CDR2 YFSETQ. The CDR3 here is CASRLQDRGRKTEAFF. The CDR3 coding sequence is TGCGCCAGCCGCTTACAGGACAGGGGAAGAAAGACTGAAGCTTTCTTT.

The chain is built from TRBV9 and TRBJ2-5; TRBD2 is a possible D gene (5 bases). V lost 0 bases to trimming and J lost 2 bases, with 11 bases between them. Germline CDR1 and CDR2: SGDLS and YYNGEE. The length of the CDR3 is 15 residues. The CDR3 coding sequence is TGTGCCAGCAGCGTAGATGTGGGAGAACAAGAGACCCAGTACTTC. Amino acids: CASSVDVGEQETQYF. Full variable domain (remainder filled in from reference TRBV9 and TRBJ2-5): DSGVTQTPKHLITATGQRVTLRCSPRSGDLSVYWYQQSLDQGLQFLIQYYNGEERAKGNILERFSAQQFPDLHSELNLSSLELGDSALYFCASSVDVGEQETQYFGPGTRLLVL.

J is TRBJ2-6 and V is TRBV7-2; no reliable D call. The CDR3 length is 16 residues. V was cut by 5 bases and J by 2 bases, with 13 bases left in between. Germline V CDR1 and CDR2: SGHTA, FQGNSA. CDR3 DNA: TGTGCCAGCAGCACCCGGAGACTTCCTGGGGCCAACGTCCTGACTTTC. This sequence encodes CASSTRRLPGANVLTF.

This rearrangement joins TRBV5-4 to TRBJ1-2, with TRBD1 matching 10 bases. J lost 5 bases, V lost 7 bases, and 5 bases had no gene match. Germline CDR1 reads SGHNT; CDR2 reads YYREEE (reference sequence). The CDR3 extends over 13 amino acids. CDR3 in amino acids: CASGGQGYYGYTF. The CDR3 DNA follows: TGTGCCAGCGGGGGACAGGGGTATTATGGCTACACCTTC.

V and J are TRBV21-1 and TRBJ1-1; the D segment call TRBD1 is taken from the table without a DNA check. TRBV21-1 is labeled a pseudogene. This CDR3 is built from 15 residues. The CDR3 coding sequence is TGTGCCAGCAGCTCCCGGGACAGGGGAAACACTGAAGCTTTCTTT. Its translation is CASSSRDRGNTEAFF.

The chain is built from TRBV29-1 and TRBJ2-7, with D possibly being TRBD1 or TRBD2 (5 bases each). The germline V gene encodes CDR1 SQVTM and CDR2 ANQGSEA. This CDR3 has 13 residues. Trimming stripped 4 bases from V and 6 bases from J, with 16 bases between. For the CDR3, the DNA is TGCAGCGTTGCCCTACGGGGCGGGTTCGAGCAGTACTTC. Protein sequence: CSVALRGGFEQYF.

The rearrangement links TRBV7-2 to TRBJ2-7; TRBD1 might be the D (6 bases). The CDR3 is made up of 14 amino acids. Trimming removed 4 bases at V and 2 bases at J, with 12 bases between. The V gene's germline CDR1 is SGHTA and CDR2 FQGNSA. CDR3 sequence: CASSSDRGTYEQYF. CDR3 in DNA: TGTGCCAGCAGCTCGGACAGAGGGACCTACGAGCAGTACTTC.

The V gene is TRBV30, the J gene TRBJ1-3; possibly TRBD1 for D (5 bases). V was cut by 4 bases and J by 2 bases, with 9 bases left in between. CDR3 length: 13 amino acids. Germline V CDR1 and CDR2: GTSNPN, SVGIG (reference sequence). The CDR3 DNA sequence: TGTGCCTGGACTGAGGGGACTGGAAACACCATATATTTT. This translates into CAWTEGTGNTIYF. The whole variable domain, remainder taken from reference TRBV30 and TRBJ1-3, is SQTIHQWPATLVQPVGSPLSLECTVEGTSNPNLYWYRQAAGRGLQLLFYSVGIGQISSEVPQNLSASRPQDRQFILSSKKLLLSDSGFYLCAWTEGTGNTIYFGEGSWLTVV.

The rearrangement links TRBV27 to TRBJ1-5, with unresolved D. Germline V gene sequence: CDR1 MNHEY, CDR2 SMNVEV (reference sequence). Between the trimmed V and J ends, which lost 4 bases and 7 bases, there was a span of 14 bases. CDR3 length equals 14 residues. DNA for the CDR3: TGTGCCAGCAGTTCGCCCGGAGGAGGACAGCCCCAGCATTTT. As protein: CASSSPGGGQPQHF.

The chain has TRBV6-2 or TRBV6-3 and TRBJ2-7, with 7 bases lining up with TRBD1. Germline CDR1 and CDR2: MNHEY and SVGEGT. The V and J ends lost 6 bases and 2 bases, in that order; junction bases with no gene match: 7. This CDR3 contains 14 residues. The CDR3 sequence: CASSRSGTAYEQYF. Here the CDR3 DNA reads TGTGCCAGCAGCCGCAGTGGGACAGCCTACGAGCAGTACTTC.

The chain links TRBV19 to TRBJ1-3; TRBD1 aligns across 7 bases. V lost 5 bases, J lost 3 bases, and 10 bases stayed unmatched. Per germline, CDR1 LNHDA and CDR2 SQIVND (reference sequence). This CDR3 region has 16 residues. The CDR3 region is CASSRGPQGSGNTIYF. Written as DNA, the CDR3 is TGTGCCAGTAGTCGCGGGCCACAGGGGAGTGGAAACACCATATATTTT.

This clone appeared once. CDR3 protein: CASSPSGGPLHEQYF. The CDR3 DNA reads TGTGCCAGCAGTCCCTCGGGAGGGCCCCTCCACGAGCAGTACTTC. This sequence joins TRBV28 and TRBJ2-7, with 8 bases that match TRBD2. J lost 5 bases, V lost 5 bases, and 11 bases had no gene match. This CDR3 contains 15 residues. From germline, CDR1 is MDHEN and CDR2 SYDVKM.

V gene TRBV14 combines with J gene TRBJ2-3, with D hard to call. Germline CDR1 is SGHDN and CDR2 is FVKESK. The CDR3 sequence is 11 residues long. V lost 1 base and J 4 bases, leaving 0 bases between the germline ends. CDR3 nucleotides: TGTGCCAGCAGCCAAGCAGATACGCAGTATTTT. It specifies CASSQADTQYF. Supplemented by reference TRBV14 and TRBJ2-3, the full variable domain reads EAGVTQFPSHSVIEKGQTVTLRCDPISGHDNLYWYRRVMGKEIKFLLHFVKESKQDESGMPNNRFLAERTGGTYSTLKVQPAELEDSGVYFCASSQADTQYFGPGTRLTVL.

The rearrangement uses TRBV2 and TRBJ1-5; the D is unclear. CDR3 length equals 14 residues. Trimming shortened V by 6 bases and J by 4 bases, and 13 bases separated the two germline ends. The germline CDR1 and CDR2 sequences are SNHLY and FYNNEI. The DNA for the CDR3 is TGTGCCAGCAGGCGGTCCGGAGGGAATCAGCCCCAGCATTTT. Encoded protein: CASRRSGGNQPQHF. The complete variable domain, with remaining parts taken from reference TRBV2 and TRBJ1-5, reads EPEVTQTPSHQVTQMGQEVILRCVPISNHLYFYWYRQILGQKVEFLVSFYNNEISEKSEIFDDQFSVERPDGSNFTLKIRSTKLEDSAMYFCASRRSGGNQPQHFGDGTRLSIL.

The CDR3 DNA reads TGCAGTGCTAGCAGGGGTGAAAAACTGTTTTTT. Translation: CSASRGEKLFF. The chain uses TRBV20-1 and TRBJ1-4; the D gene is possibly TRBD1 (6 bases). V was cut by 3 bases and J by 7 bases, with 6 bases left in between. Looked up from germline, CDR1 is DFQATT and CDR2 is SNEGSKA (reference sequence). The CDR3 is 11 amino acids.

This clone was found once. V usage is TRBV7-9 and J usage is TRBJ1-2, with D tentatively TRBD1 (5 bases). Trimming took off 5 bases at V and 4 bases at J, with 17 bases between the two ends. This CDR3 has 15 amino acids. CDR1 SEHNR and CDR2 FQNEAQ come from the germline V gene (reference sequence). DNA of the CDR3: TGTGCCAGCAGCGAGGGCGCGACAGCGATCTATGGCTACACCTTC. It translates to CASSEGATAIYGYTF.

The CDR3 DNA is TGTGCCATCAGTGAGGGGGGGGGACAGGGTGGATCTGGCTACACCTTC. Encoded protein: CAISEGGGQGGSGYTF. This sequence joins TRBV10-3 and TRBJ1-2, with 9 bases lining up with TRBD1. V gave up 2 bases and J gave up 7 bases; unmatched junction bases: 11. Germline V CDR1 and CDR2: ENHRY, SYGVKD. The CDR3 sequence is 16 residues long.

This clone was seen a few times. The V call is TRBV5-6, the J call TRBJ1-2, with unresolved D. The CDR3 is made up of 12 amino acids. V lost 1 base and J 4 bases, leaving 5 bases between the germline ends. Germline CDR1 reads SGHDT; CDR2 reads YYEEEE. The CDR3 is CASSLTSYGYTF. CDR3 in DNA: TGTGCCAGCAGCTTGACCAGCTATGGCTACACCTTC.

V usage is TRBV3-1 (or the pseudogene TRBV3-2) and J usage is TRBJ2-7; D is undetermined. Germline lookup yields CDR1 LGHDT and CDR2 YNNKEL (reference sequence). V lost 0 bases and J lost 2, with 11 bases in between. The CDR3 is 15 amino acids. The CDR3 region is CASSQEWLKPYEQYF. The CDR3 bases are TGTGCCAGCAGCCAAGAATGGCTTAAGCCCTACGAGCAGTACTTC.

This CDR3 is CASSSQGRELFF. CDR3 sequence (DNA): TGTGCCAGCAGCTCTCAGGGTCGGGAGCTGTTTTTT. V and J are TRBV5-8 and TRBJ2-2; possibly TRBD1 for D (5 bases). V shed 3 bases and J shed 9 bases, with 9 bases lying between them. CDR1 is SGHTS, CDR2 YDEGEE, per germline. The CDR3 sequence is 12 residues long.

The chain has TRBV29-1 and TRBJ2-5, with 12 bases aligning to TRBD1. Germline V lookup: CDR1 SQVTM, CDR2 ANQGSEA. There are 15 residues in the CDR3. V was pared by 6 bases and J by 5 bases, with 10 bases of the junction left unmatched. The CDR3 DNA reads as TGCAGCGTATTGCCGGGACAGGGGGCGGGTGAGACCCAGTACTTC. It specifies CSVLPGQGAGETQYF.

V and J are TRBV13 and TRBJ2-7; D gene unclear. This CDR3 spans 15 amino acids. The V gene's germline CDR1 is PRHDT and CDR2 FYEKMQ (reference sequence). Trimming left V 0 bases short and J 0 bases short, with 9 bases between. CDR3 residues: CASSLGPTASYEQYF. In nucleotides, the CDR3 is TGTGCCAGCAGCTTAGGCCCGACCGCCTCCTACGAGCAGTACTTC.

The genes are TRBV19 and TRBJ2-7, with D perhaps assigned TRBD1 or TRBD2 (6 bases each). The CDR3 covers 14 residues. Trimming took 9 bases from V and 4 from J, leaving 19 bases between them. CDR1 and CDR2 (germline): LNHDA, SQIVND (reference sequence). CDR3 nucleotide sequence: TGTGCCAGCTCGGAGGGACAAAACCTTTACGAGCAGTACTTC. Protein sequence: CASSEGQNLYEQYF.

The rearrangement joins TRBV20-1 to TRBJ1-2, with D uncertain. Germline CDR1 reads DFQATT; CDR2 reads SNEGSKA (reference sequence). Trimming took off 3 bases at V and 1 base at J, with 6 bases between the two ends. This CDR3 spans 12 amino acids. CDR3 region: CSASANNYGYTF. The CDR3 region has the DNA TGCAGTGCTAGTGCGAATAACTATGGCTACACCTTC.

The rearrangement uses TRBV9 and TRBJ1-6; tentative D call: TRBD1 (5 bases). From germline, CDR1 is SGDLS and CDR2 YYNGEE. V was cut by 7 bases and J by 11 bases, with 13 bases left in between. The CDR3 consists of 12 residues. The CDR3 protein is CASEGNGAPLHF. The CDR3 DNA sequence: TGTGCCAGCGAGGGGAATGGCGCACCCCTCCACTTT. Supplemented by reference TRBV9 and TRBJ1-6, the full variable domain reads DSGVTQTPKHLITATGQRVTLRCSPRSGDLSVYWYQQSLDQGLQFLIQYYNGEERAKGNILERFSAQQFPDLHSELNLSSLELGDSALYFCASEGNGAPLHFGNGTRLTVT.

The chain employs TRBV5-5 and TRBJ2-5; D call uncertain. The CDR3 is 15 amino acids. Deletions cut 0 bases from V and 3 bases from J, with 12 bases between. The germline gives CDR1 SGHKS, CDR2 YYEKEE (reference sequence). The CDR3: CASSLGFWPEETQYF. The CDR3 bases are TGTGCCAGCAGCTTGGGCTTCTGGCCCGAAGAGACCCAGTACTTC.

The CDR3 reads CASSPTGRSGYTF. CDR3 bases: TGTGCCAGCAGTCCGACAGGACGGAGCGGCTACACCTTC. This chain connects TRBV6-2 or TRBV6-3 to TRBJ1-2, with D possibly being TRBD1 (6 bases). This CDR3 comprises 13 residues. Trimming stripped 5 bases from V and 8 bases from J, with 15 bases between. The germline V gene has CDR1 MNHEY and CDR2 SVGEGT.

The V call is TRBV2, the J call TRBJ1-1; no reliable D call. CDR1 is SNHLY and CDR2 is FYNNEI in the germline V gene. The V gene lost 6 bases and the J gene lost 0 bases, with 5 bases spanning the gap. The CDR3 spans 12 residues. The CDR3 DNA sequence: TGTGCCAGCAGCTGGGTGAACACTGAAGCTTTCTTT. Translating it yields CASSWVNTEAFF.

The rearrangement links TRBV7-9 to TRBJ2-2; unclear D gene. CDR3 length: 15 amino acids. Germline lookup yields CDR1 SEHNR and CDR2 FQNEAQ (reference sequence). Deletions cut 8 bases from V and 3 bases from J, with 16 bases between. The CDR3 DNA reads as TGTGCCAGCCCTGTGGGCAGCGATGACACCGGGGAGCTGTTTTTT. This codes for CASPVGSDDTGELFF.